Below, 28 T cell receptor beta chains from the same sample are listed, as sequenced in a study of response to subunit inactivated influenza vaccine. In TCRdb, the RT-PCR reads were re-called with MiXCR into one record per CDR3 protein. This sample has some 500,000 distinct CDR3 sequences, with under 15% found just once. Sequenced material: PBMCs from blood, taken 40 to 50 days after vaccination. The receptor set was obtained from a man between 50 and 59 years old who received an inactivated influenza vaccine.

The chain uses TRBV13 and TRBJ2-2; D gene unclear. CDR1 and CDR2 from the germline V gene are PRHDT and FYEKMQ (reference sequence). The CDR3 consists of 14 residues. Between the trimmed V and J ends, which lost 9 bases and 9 bases, there was a span of 20 bases. CDR3 DNA sequence: TGTGCCAGGGGCCCCGGGCTAGGCTACTGGGAGCTGTTTTTT. This encodes CARGPGLGYWELFF.

In regard to this clonotype: Possible read error: a much larger clone is one base away. The J gene is TRBJ1-4, the V gene TRBV20-1, with D unclear. Germline V CDR1 and CDR2: DFQATT, SNEGSKA (reference sequence). The V and J ends lost 0 bases and 2 bases respectively, with 10 bases between them. The CDR3 has 15 residues. Here the CDR3 DNA reads TGCAGTGCTAGAGAGGGAACTTGGACTAATGAAAAACTGTTTTTT. Amino acid sequence: CSAREGTWTNEKLFF.

DNA of the CDR3: TGTGCCACCAGCGGAACAGGGGACTATGGCTACACCTTC. The encoded protein is CATSGTGDYGYTF. The chain joins TRBV15 to TRBJ1-2; 7 nucleotides line up with TRBD1. The CDR3 loop spans 13 amino acids. V shed 5 bases and J 3 bases; nucleotides not matched to a gene: 3. The germline CDR1 and CDR2 sequences are LNHNV and YYDKDF (reference sequence).

A note on this clonotype: Possible read error: a much larger clone is one base away. The rearrangement joins TRBV4-1 to TRBJ2-3; D assignment may be TRBD1 or TRBD2 (6 bases each). Germline loops: CDR1 MGHRA, CDR2 YSYEKL. CDR3 size: 16 residues. The CDR3 bases are TGCGCCAGCAGCCAAGGGGAGTGGGGGGCATCAGATTCGCAGTATTTT. Its protein product is CASSQGEWGASDSQYF.

This clonotype was found a few times. The rearrangement links TRBV5-1 to TRBJ2-5; the D is unclear. Germline CDR1 reads SGHRS; CDR2 reads YFSETQ. The CDR3 has 14 amino acids. Trimming removed 0 bases at V and 3 bases at J, with 9 bases between. The CDR3 reads CASSLGSGKETQYF. In DNA form, the CDR3 reads TGCGCCAGCAGCTTGGGTTCAGGAAAAGAGACCCAGTACTTC.

This clonotype showed up many times. The genes are TRBV10-3 and TRBJ2-7; D gene unclear. Germline lookup yields CDR1 ENHRY and CDR2 SYGVKD. The CDR3 runs 13 residues. Between the trimmed V and J ends, which lost 3 bases and 2 bases, there was a span of 8 bases. In DNA form, the CDR3 reads TGTGCCATCAGTGACAGAACCCCCTACGAGCAGTACTTC. It specifies CAISDRTPYEQYF.

The table lists this clonotype with a few counts. The rearrangement joins TRBV11-2 to TRBJ2-1, with D possibly TRBD2 on 5 matching bases. The CDR3 is made up of 18 amino acids. Germline values: CDR1 SGHAT, CDR2 FQNNGV. Between the trimmed V and J ends, which lost 1 base and 4 bases, there was a span of 20 bases. CDR3 region: CASSLVFAGYRLYNEQFF. CDR3 bases: TGTGCCAGCAGCTTAGTCTTCGCGGGCTACCGACTGTACAATGAGCAGTTCTTC.

The chain is built from TRBV29-1 and TRBJ1-1; D is ambiguous. Germline values: CDR1 SQVTM, CDR2 ANQGSEA. V lost 6 bases, J lost 0 bases, and 11 bases lay in between. The CDR3 contains 13 residues. The CDR3 region is CSVRIDMNTEAFF. The DNA for the CDR3 is TGCAGCGTGAGAATAGATATGAACACTGAAGCTTTCTTT.

This chain uses TRBV20-1 with TRBJ2-7; 12 bases match TRBD1. Germline loops: CDR1 DFQATT, CDR2 SNEGSKA (reference sequence). The trim removed 6 bases at V and 7 bases at J, leaving 10 bases unmatched. This CDR3 comprises 14 residues. In nucleotides, the CDR3 is TGCAGTGCCAAGCAGGGACAGGGGGCTAGGGAGCAGTACTTC. Amino acid sequence: CSAKQGQGAREQYF.

This clonotype turned up a few times. The chain is built from TRBV29-1 and TRBJ1-1; D call uncertain. The length of the CDR3 is 8 residues. Germline CDR1 SQVTM, CDR2 ANQGSEA. CDR3 protein: CGISEAFF. The DNA for the CDR3 is TGCGGTATCTCTGAAGCTTTCTTT.

This clonotype came up many times. This chain links TRBV20-1 with TRBJ1-2; maybe TRBD1 (5 bases). The germline V and J ends were trimmed by 5 bases and 0 bases, with 7 bases remaining between them. This CDR3 is built from 12 residues. Germline V gene sequence: CDR1 DFQATT, CDR2 SNEGSKA (reference sequence). The CDR3 DNA reads as TGCAGTGCTCCGGGGCCTAACTATGGCTACACCTTC. Its translation: CSAPGPNYGYTF.

The chain carries TRBV28 and TRBJ2-7; D gene ambiguous. Germline V lookup: CDR1 MDHEN, CDR2 SYDVKM. The length of the CDR3 is 12 residues. Trimming took off 3 bases at V and 3 bases at J, with 6 bases between the two ends. The CDR3 loop reads CASSFRLYEQYF. DNA of the CDR3: TGTGCCAGCAGTTTCAGACTCTACGAGCAGTACTTC. Variable domain in full (rest from reference TRBV28 and TRBJ2-7): DVKVTQSSRYLVKRTGEKVFLECVQDMDHENMFWYRQDPGLGLRLIYFSYDVKMKEKGDIPEGYSVSREKKERFSLILESASTNQTSMYLCASSFRLYEQYFGPGTRLTVT.

This clonotype was detected a few times. J is TRBJ2-1 and V is TRBV12-3 or TRBV12-4, with 15 bases fitting TRBD2. There are 17 residues in the CDR3. Trimming took 6 bases from V and 7 from J; bases not matched to a gene: 10. The CDR3 is CASSLSVGLAGGNEQFF. CDR3 in DNA: TGTGCCAGCAGCCTTTCAGTAGGACTAGCGGGAGGGAATGAGCAGTTCTTC.

This clonotype was counted a single time. This chain links TRBV6-1 with TRBJ1-2, with a possible D match to TRBD1 (6 bases). This CDR3 contains 14 residues. Per the germline V gene, CDR1 is MNHNS and CDR2 is SASEGT. The V gene lost 5 bases and the J gene lost 1 base, with 11 bases spanning the gap. The CDR3 nucleotides read TGTGCCAGCAGTAAAAGGACAGTTAACTATGGCTACACCTTC. Residues: CASSKRTVNYGYTF.

This clonotype has more than one count but fewer than ten. The genes are TRBV29-1 and TRBJ2-1; 9 nucleotides align to TRBD2. Trimming cost V 4 bases and J 8 bases; bases outside gene matches: 6. The germline V gene has CDR1 SQVTM and CDR2 ANQGSEA. This CDR3 is 13 amino acids long. In DNA, the CDR3 is TGCAGCGTTGTCAGCGGGAGGCGGTATGAGCAGTTCTTC. Translated: CSVVSGRRYEQFF.

This clonotype appeared many times. This chain connects TRBV6-2 or TRBV6-3 to TRBJ2-2; TRBD2 aligns across 8 bases. The CDR3 spans 16 residues. The V and J ends lost 0 bases and 3 bases, in that order; junction bases with no gene match: 3. From germline, CDR1 is MNHEY and CDR2 SVGEGT. CDR3 in DNA: TGTGCCAGCAGTTACTCGCCTAGCGGGTACACCGGGGAGCTGTTTTTT. Translating it yields CASSYSPSGYTGELFF.

The rearrangement links TRBV6-2 or TRBV6-3 to TRBJ1-5; TRBD1 might be the D (5 bases). V was pared by 5 bases and J by 4 bases, with 12 bases between. CDR1 is MNHEY and CDR2 is SVGEGT in the germline V gene. The CDR3 has 14 residues. In nucleotides, the CDR3 is TGTGCCAGCAGTAACTGGGGCGGGAATCAGCCCCAGCATTTT. This codes for CASSNWGGNQPQHF.

The chain links TRBV7-2 to TRBJ2-1; 10 bases are a match to TRBD2. Germline trimming cut 8 bases from V and 6 bases from J; bases unmatched to any gene: 13. Germline V gene sequence: CDR1 SGHTA, CDR2 FQGNSA. The CDR3 consists of 16 residues. The CDR3 DNA follows: TGTGCCAGCGGACTCAAGGCTCTAGCGGGAGCCAATGAGCAGTTCTTC. Translating gives CASGLKALAGANEQFF.

In DNA form, the CDR3 reads TGTGCCAGCAGTTTAGGGTTAAGTCTAGAAGGGAGGGAGACCCAGTACTTC. Encoded protein: CASSLGLSLEGRETQYF. The chain has TRBV12-3 or TRBV12-4 and TRBJ2-5; weak D call: TRBD2 (6 bases). The V end lost 1 base, the J end lost 5 bases, and 20 bases lay between the germline ends. The CDR3 covers 17 residues.

This clonotype was recorded at least ten times. This CDR3 is CASSKGTGRNTGELFF. CDR3 nucleotides: TGCGCCAGCAGCAAAGGGACAGGGCGGAACACCGGGGAGCTGTTTTTT. The genes are TRBV5-1 and TRBJ2-2; 9 nucleotides agree with TRBD1. Germline V CDR1 and CDR2: SGHRS, YFSETQ. V gave up 4 bases and J gave up 1 base; unmatched junction bases: 5. The CDR3 sequence is 16 residues long.

In this sample, this clonotype turned up a few times. This chain connects TRBV12-3 or TRBV12-4 to TRBJ2-7; D gene uncertain. V was trimmed by 5 bases and J by 3 bases, leaving 8 bases between them. The CDR3 spans 12 residues. In DNA, the CDR3 is TGTGCCAGCAGTAGGATGGGCTACGAGCAGTACTTC. It yields the protein CASSRMGYEQYF.

J is TRBJ2-6 and V is TRBV2; possible D gene TRBD2, 6 bases. CDR1 SNHLY and CDR2 FYNNEI come from the germline V gene. This CDR3 spans 14 amino acids. The ends were cut back, 9 bases at V and 0 bases at J, with 9 bases in the middle. The CDR3 spells CASGTFSGANVLTF. The CDR3 DNA sequence: TGTGCCAGTGGGACTTTCTCTGGGGCCAACGTCCTGACTTTC. Supplemented by reference TRBV2 and TRBJ2-6, the full variable domain reads EPEVTQTPSHQVTQMGQEVILRCVPISNHLYFYWYRQILGQKVEFLVSFYNNEISEKSEIFDDQFSVERPDGSNFTLKIRSTKLEDSAMYFCASGTFSGANVLTFGAGSRLTVL.

This clonotype was recorded at least ten times. The chain recombines TRBV7-9 with TRBJ2-5; 14 bases align to TRBD2. The CDR3 consists of 15 residues. CDR1 SEHNR and CDR2 FQNEAQ come from the germline V gene (reference sequence). Trimming took 5 bases from V and 4 from J; bases not matched to a gene: 3. The CDR3 reads CASSLGLAGAETQYF. Here the CDR3 DNA reads TGTGCCAGCAGCCTGGGACTAGCGGGAGCAGAGACCCAGTACTTC.

The V and J genes are TRBV4-2 and TRBJ2-1; D is possibly TRBD1 (5 bases). Trimming removed 4 bases from V and 9 bases from J, with 13 bases in between. CDR3 length: 13 residues. Germline CDR1 is LGHNA and CDR2 is YNFKEQ. The CDR3 nucleotides are TGTGCCAGCAGCCCGGACATTTTAGGTGAGCAGTTCTTC. Protein sequence: CASSPDILGEQFF.

This clonotype was seen a handful of times. The chain links TRBV20-1 to TRBJ2-3; D remains unclear. This CDR3 has 13 residues. Trimming left V 0 bases short and J 2 bases short, with 6 bases between. CDR1 is DFQATT, CDR2 SNEGSKA, per germline (reference sequence). In DNA form, the CDR3 reads TGCAGTGCTAGAGACAGTAACACAGATACGCAGTATTTT. Protein sequence: CSARDSNTDTQYF.

The chain recombines TRBV18 with TRBJ2-7, with TRBD2 as a possible D gene (6 bases). The CDR3 runs to 14 residues. Trimming took off 6 bases at V and 6 bases at J, with 18 bases between the two ends. Per the germline V gene, CDR1 is KGHSH and CDR2 is LQKENI. The CDR3 loop is CASSVETIGGEQYF. CDR3 coding DNA: TGTGCCAGCTCCGTGGAGACTATCGGGGGCGAGCAGTACTTC.

This clonotype was seen repeatedly, ten times or more. The J gene is TRBJ1-1, the V gene TRBV29-1, with TRBD1 matching over 9 bases. Trimming cost V 7 bases and J 3 bases; bases outside gene matches: 3. The CDR3 loop spans 12 amino acids. Germline CDR1 and CDR2: SQVTM and ANQGSEA. This CDR3 is CSGGQGYTEAFF. The CDR3 coding sequence is TGCAGCGGGGGACAGGGTTACACTGAAGCTTTCTTT.

The gene calls are TRBV5-6 and TRBJ1-2; perhaps TRBD1 as D (6 bases). Looked up from germline, CDR1 is SGHDT and CDR2 is YYEEEE. The V and J ends lost 1 base and 4 bases respectively, with 14 bases between them. This CDR3 has 15 amino acids. This chain's CDR3 is CASSLSQGLGYGYTF. Here the CDR3 DNA reads TGTGCCAGCAGCTTGTCACAGGGCCTGGGCTATGGCTACACCTTC.